This T cell receptor (beta chain) was found in a study of T cells in Graves' hyperthyroidism and ophthalmopathy. Trimming took off 0 bases at V and 11 bases at J, with 14 bases between the two ends. Germline V gene sequence: CDR1 LGHDT, CDR2 YNNKEL (reference sequence). This CDR3 comprises 15 residues. The source material, RNA transcripts, was used to amplify TCR beta CDR3 regions. In the first-round RT-PCR of the TCR CDR3, the HTBI primer set was used. One entry per CDR3 protein results from TCRdb running MiXCR on the multiplex PCR reads. Of around 420,000 distinct CDR3 sequences in the sample, approximately 14% were seen once. This clonotype was picked up many times. Those with hyperthyroidism were 18 to 65 years old, newly diagnosed, and ill for under 2 months.

J is TRBJ1-6 and V is TRBV3-1; TRBD1 is a possible D gene (6 bases). Specimen: blood. The sequence was collected from a woman aged 18-29 years with Graves' hyperthyroidism. The CDR3 sequence is CASSQDLGGTPPLHF. Written as DNA, the CDR3 is TGTGCCAGCAGCCAAGATCTAGGGGGAACGCCACCCCTCCACTTT.